The 22 T cell receptor beta chains below were found in one sample sequenced in a study of T cells in Graves' hyperthyroidism and ophthalmopathy. TCR beta CDR3 regions were amplified from RNA. In the first-round RT-PCR of the TCR CDR3, the HTBI primer set was used. From the multiplex PCR reads, TCRdb called clonotypes with MiXCR, one entry per CDR3 protein. Of hundreds of thousands of distinct CDR3 sequences listed, roughly 25% are singletons. Source material: blood. Every receptor here comes from a woman aged 25-40 years with Graves' ophthalmopathy.

This clonotype was detected only a few times. The chain has TRBV4-3 and TRBJ1-1; unclear D gene. V lost 0 bases and J lost 3, with 17 bases in between. The germline gives CDR1 LGHNA, CDR2 YSLEER. The CDR3 runs 17 residues. The CDR3 DNA reads TGCGCCAGCAGCCAAGATTTCACAGCCCCCTGGTACACTGAAGCTTTCTTT. Its protein product is CASSQDFTAPWYTEAFF.

This clonotype was observed at least ten times. This chain uses TRBV6-1 with TRBJ1-1, with D unclear. The germline V gene has CDR1 MNHNS and CDR2 SASEGT. The V end lost 0 bases, the J end lost 3 bases, and 14 bases lay between the germline ends. The CDR3 covers 16 residues. The CDR3 bases are TGTGCCAGCAGTGAAGCGCTATTACAGTCGGACACTGAAGCTTTCTTT. Protein sequence: CASSEALLQSDTEAFF.

This chain joins TRBV20-1 and TRBJ1-2; D might be TRBD1 (6 bases). The CDR3 loop spans 13 amino acids. Germline V lookup: CDR1 DFQATT, CDR2 SNEGSKA (reference sequence). Trimming removed 1 base at V and 5 bases at J, with 11 bases between. CDR3 protein: CSARGQGPYGYTF. The CDR3 nucleotides are TGCAGTGCTAGAGGGCAGGGGCCTTATGGCTACACCTTC.

In DNA, the CDR3 is TGTGCCAGCAGTTACTCAGCGAGGGGGAGATTCAATCAGCCCCAGCATTTT. This gives the protein CASSYSARGRFNQPQHF. V gene TRBV6-5 combines with J gene TRBJ1-5; tentatively, D is TRBD1 (6 bases). Between the trimmed V and J ends, which lost 0 bases and 3 bases, there was a span of 15 bases. This CDR3 contains 17 residues. Germline V lookup: CDR1 MNHEY, CDR2 SVGAGI.

This clonotype was counted at least ten times. CDR3 region: CASSWQTSNQPQHF. The DNA for the CDR3 is TGTGCCAGCAGTTGGCAGACCAGCAATCAGCCCCAGCATTTT. The rearrangement joins TRBV12-3 or TRBV12-4 to TRBJ1-5; unclear D gene. With 4 bases removed from V and 1 base from J, the gap between germline ends came to 8 bases. This CDR3 has 14 residues.

The table lists this clonotype with many counts. The chain combines TRBV7-2 with TRBJ2-5; D uncertain. Germline-derived CDR1 and CDR2 are SGHTA and FQGNSA. CDR3 length: 14 amino acids. The germline V and J ends were trimmed by 1 base and 1 base, with 7 bases remaining between them. DNA for the CDR3: TGTGCCAGCAGCTTAGATCGGATCCAAGAGACCCAGTACTTC. This translates into CASSLDRIQETQYF.

The sample holds many counts of this clonotype. CDR3 sequence (DNA): TGTGCCAGCAGCGACAGGACTAGATACGGCCCCGGGGAGCTGTTTTTT. Protein sequence: CASSDRTRYGPGELFF. The chain is built from TRBV7-6 and TRBJ2-2; TRBD2 might be the D (7 bases). The CDR3 has 16 residues. Trimming cost V 5 bases and J 6 bases, with 19 bases left between them. CDR1 SGHVS and CDR2 FNYEAQ come from the germline V gene. Using reference TRBV7-6 and TRBJ2-2 for the parts outside the CDR3, the full variable domain is GAGVSQSPRYKVTKRGQDVALRCDPISGHVSLYWYRQALGQGPEFLTYFNYEAQQDKSGLPNDRFSAERPEGSISTLTIQRTEQRDSAMYRCASSDRTRYGPGELFFGEGSRLTVL.

This clonotype was picked up many times. The chain joins TRBV4-1 to TRBJ1-5; D gene ambiguous. The CDR3 loop spans 12 amino acids. The V end was cut by 1 base, the J end by 6 bases, with 4 bases between. CDR1 and CDR2 from the germline V gene are MGHRA and YSYEKL. In nucleotides, the CDR3 is TGCGCCAGCAGCCAAGTCGGTCAGCCCCAGCATTTT. Translation: CASSQVGQPQHF.

The rearrangement uses TRBV7-2 and TRBJ2-7; TRBD1 is a possible D gene (5 bases). Germline V CDR1 and CDR2: SGHTA, FQGNSA. This CDR3 contains 13 residues. Between the trimmed V and J ends, which lost 5 bases and 3 bases, there was a span of 11 bases. This CDR3 reads CASSQAGYYEQYF. The CDR3 DNA follows: TGTGCCAGCAGCCAAGCAGGGTACTACGAGCAGTACTTC.

This clonotype has a handful of counts. The chain has TRBV18 and TRBJ2-5; D unresolved. V dropped 1 base and J dropped 0 bases, with 6 bases sitting between them. From germline, CDR1 is KGHSH and CDR2 LQKENI. The CDR3 consists of 14 residues. Here the CDR3 DNA reads TGTGCCAGCTCACCACAGAGCAACCAAGAGACCCAGTACTTC. Amino acids: CASSPQSNQETQYF.

This clonotype was detected ten times or more. This sequence joins TRBV20-1 and TRBJ1-2; 8 bases match TRBD1. Germline V gene lookup returns CDR1 DFQATT and CDR2 SNEGSKA (reference sequence). V lost 0 bases, J lost 7 bases, and 1 base stayed unmatched. The CDR3 length is 12 residues. CDR3 protein: CSARDTGGGYTF. The CDR3 nucleotides are TGCAGTGCTAGAGATACAGGGGGTGGCTACACCTTC.

The chain recombines TRBV10-2 with TRBJ2-5; D is unresolved. The CDR3 runs to 14 residues. Trimming removed 5 bases from V and 2 bases from J, with 12 bases in between. Germline CDR1 is WSHSY and CDR2 is SAAADI. The CDR3 reads CASSSSTVQETQYF. CDR3 DNA: TGCGCCAGCAGTAGTTCCACAGTTCAAGAGACCCAGTACTTC.

This clonotype was recorded at least ten times. This rearrangement joins TRBV5-8 to TRBJ2-7; maybe TRBD1 (5 bases). Trimming cost V 4 bases and J 12 bases, with 17 bases left between them. There are 12 residues in the CDR3. Germline V lookup: CDR1 SGHTS, CDR2 YDEGEE. For the CDR3, the DNA is TGTGCCAGCAGCCTTTCGGCAGGGCGTCCGTACTTC. This translates into CASSLSAGRPYF.

This clonotype was seen repeatedly, ten times or more. No conserved phenylalanine or tryptophan is present at the end of the CDR3, so a read error is the likely explanation. The gene calls are TRBV19 and TRBJ1-5; perhaps TRBD1 as D (6 bases). The CDR3 contains 13 residues. V was cut by 8 bases and J by 3 bases, with 11 bases left in between. Germline V CDR1 and CDR2: LNHDA, SQIVND (reference sequence). The CDR3 sequence: CASGTQINQPQHL. The CDR3 DNA reads TGTGCCAGTGGGACACAAATCAATCAGCCCCAGCATCTT.

This clonotype was picked up many times. This chain links TRBV27 with TRBJ1-2, with D possibly matching TRBD1 (6 bases). Germline V lookup: CDR1 MNHEY, CDR2 SMNVEV (reference sequence). V was shortened by 4 bases and J by 7 bases, with 25 bases between the two germline ends. The CDR3 has 17 residues. The CDR3 loop reads CASSSYPRTASGVGYTF. In DNA, the CDR3 is TGTGCCAGCAGTTCCTACCCAAGGACAGCGAGTGGGGTTGGCTACACCTTC.

This clonotype was recorded at least ten times. V is TRBV12-3 or TRBV12-4 and J is TRBJ1-1, with a tentative D call TRBD1 (5 bases). The V end was cut by 5 bases, the J end by 1 base, with 11 bases between. The CDR3 runs 14 residues. CDR3 in amino acids: CASSETGGNTEAFF. The CDR3 region has the DNA TGTGCCAGCAGTGAGACCGGGGGGAACACTGAAGCTTTCTTT.

This clonotype was found a few times. The chain links TRBV5-6 to TRBJ2-7; TRBD2 matches 7 bases. V lost 4 bases, J lost 7 bases, and 14 bases stayed unmatched. The CDR3 runs 15 residues. Per the germline V gene, CDR1 is SGHDT and CDR2 is YYEEEE. The CDR3 sequence is CASSRSPSGTREQYF. The CDR3 region has the DNA TGTGCCAGCAGCCGATCGCCTAGCGGAACTCGAGAGCAGTACTTC.

This clonotype appeared many times. The chain employs TRBV28 and TRBJ2-5; no firm D call. The CDR3 sequence is 15 residues long. Between the trimmed V and J ends, which lost 1 base and 0 bases, there was a span of 9 bases. Per the germline V gene, CDR1 is MDHEN and CDR2 is SYDVKM. CDR3 loop: CASSLSGLYQETQYF. Here the CDR3 DNA reads TGTGCCAGCAGTTTATCGGGCTTATACCAAGAGACCCAGTACTTC.

The CDR3 here is CSTSVRLDYEQYF. The CDR3 nucleotides are TGCAGTACTTCAGTCAGGCTCGACTACGAGCAGTACTTC. The gene calls are TRBV20-1 and TRBJ2-7; no clear D. V gave up 8 bases and J gave up 3 bases, with 17 bases separating them. The CDR3 has 13 amino acids. Germline V gene lookup returns CDR1 DFQATT and CDR2 SNEGSKA (reference sequence).

For this clonotype: Possible read error: a much larger clone is one base away. V is TRBV6-5 and J is TRBJ2-6; no reliable D call. The V end lost 4 bases, the J end lost 0 bases, and 4 bases lay between the germline ends. The CDR3 totals 14 residues. CDR1 and CDR2 (germline): MNHEY, SVGAGI. The CDR3 region is CASSFYSGANVLTF. The CDR3 coding sequence is TGTGCCAGCAGTTTCTACTCTGGGGCCAACGTCCTGACTTTC.

This clonotype was seen ten or more times. The chain uses TRBV27 and TRBJ1-1, with TRBD1 matching over 7 bases. CDR3 length equals 13 residues. Germline V CDR1 and CDR2: MNHEY, SMNVEV (reference sequence). V shed 4 bases, J shed 10 bases, and the junction held 9 bases outside the gene matches. The CDR3 DNA reads TGTGCCAGCAGTTCCGATGGACAGGTGCCAGCTTTCTTT. This encodes CASSSDGQVPAFF.

About this clonotype: A much more abundant neighbour one base away suggests this may be a read error. The limits of the CDR3 on the DNA are not certain, so only TCRdb's listed CDR3 is given. The gene calls are TRBV28 and TRBJ2-7. The germline V gene has CDR1 MDHEN and CDR2 SYDVKM. Termini included, the CDR3 measures 14 amino acids. CDR3 sequence: CASSFGGGSYEQDF.